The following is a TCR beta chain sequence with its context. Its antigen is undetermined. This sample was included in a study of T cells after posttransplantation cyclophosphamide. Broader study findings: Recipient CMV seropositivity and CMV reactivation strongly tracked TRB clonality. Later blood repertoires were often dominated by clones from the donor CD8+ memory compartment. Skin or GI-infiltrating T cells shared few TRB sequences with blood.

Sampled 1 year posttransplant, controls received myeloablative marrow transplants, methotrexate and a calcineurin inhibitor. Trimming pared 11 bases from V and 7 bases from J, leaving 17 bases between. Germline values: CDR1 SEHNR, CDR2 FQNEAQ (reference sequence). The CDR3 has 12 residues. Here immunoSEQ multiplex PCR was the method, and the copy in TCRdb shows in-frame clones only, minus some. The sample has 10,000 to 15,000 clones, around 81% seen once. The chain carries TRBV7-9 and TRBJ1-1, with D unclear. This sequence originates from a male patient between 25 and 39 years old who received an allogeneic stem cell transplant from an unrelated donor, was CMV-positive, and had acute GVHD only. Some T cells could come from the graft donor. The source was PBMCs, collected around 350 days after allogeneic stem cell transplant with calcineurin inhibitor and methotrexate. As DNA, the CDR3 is TGTGCCTCTGGTGAGGAGCGCGGTGAAGCTTTCTTT. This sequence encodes CASGEERGEAFF. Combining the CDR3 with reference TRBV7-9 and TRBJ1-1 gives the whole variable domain DTGVSQNPRHKITKRGQNVTFRCDPISEHNRLYWYRQTLGQGPEFLTYFQNEAQLEKSRLLSDRFSAERPKGSFSTLEIQRTEQGDSAMYLCASGEERGEAFFGQGTRLTVV.